This T cell receptor (beta chain) was captured by sequencing in a study of OX40 agonist ivuxolimab in advanced cancers. Overall study context: Ivuxolimab was administered intravenously to patients at 0.01 to 10 mg/kg every 2 weeks.

This CDR3 is built from 13 residues. The germline V gene has CDR1 SGHRS and CDR2 YFSETQ. V was clipped by 1 base and J by 5 bases, with 9 bases between them. Assay: immunoSEQ multiplex PCR; the TCRdb copy retains only in-frame clones and omits some. In the table there are over 95,000 clones, 85% to 90% of which are singletons. Findings of the study overall: The expanded peripheral T cells' antigen specificity was not determined. At doses 0.1 to 3.0 mg/kg, CD4+ and CD8+ clones expanded.

Concerning this clone itself: No antigen is known for it.

The material was CD4+ or CD8+ T cells sorted from blood, obtained in a trial of the OX40 agonist ivuxolimab. The sequence derives from an adult with an advanced solid tumor such as melanoma, head and neck, liver or kidney cancer. The J gene is TRBJ1-1, the V gene TRBV5-1; no firm D call. This CDR3 reads CASSLTVRTEAFF. CDR3 nucleotide sequence: TGCGCCAGCAGCTTGACCGTACGAACTGAAGCTTTCTTT.